This TCR beta chain was profiled in a study of response to subunit inactivated influenza vaccine. The CDR3 totals 15 residues. Trimming took 0 bases from V and 3 from J, leaving 12 bases between them. Germline loops: CDR1 MNHEY, CDR2 SVGAGI. TCRdb passed the RT-PCR reads through MiXCR, listing each CDR3 protein once. The sample lists around 500,000 distinct CDR3 sequences; 10% to 11% were seen once. Sample: PBMCs from blood, taken about 40 days after vaccination. The chain is built from TRBV6-5 and TRBJ2-7; D uncertain. This sequence originates from a man in his forties or fifties who received an inactivated influenza vaccine. In nucleotides, the CDR3 is TGTGCCAGCAGTTACTCGATCTCACAGAACTACGAGCAGTACTTC. Protein sequence: CASSYSISQNYEQYF.